This section outlines one T cell receptor (beta chain) sequence together with its context. Clones were read by immunoSEQ multiplex PCR, and TCRdb kept only the in-frame ones, dropping some. The sample carries nearly 80,000 clones, 90% recorded once. J lost 11 bases, V lost 3 bases, and 1 base had no gene match. Germline CDR1 DFQATT, CDR2 SNEGSKA (reference sequence). The CDR3 spans 11 residues. The entry originates in a study of OX40 agonist ivuxolimab in advanced cancers. V gene TRBV20-1 combines with J gene TRBJ1-1, with 12 bases fitting TRBD1. Sequencing was performed on CD4+ or CD8+ T cells sorted from blood, taken in a trial of the OX40 agonist ivuxolimab. This clonotype originated in an adult with an advanced solid tumor such as melanoma, head and neck, liver or kidney cancer. In DNA form, the CDR3 reads TGCAGTGCTAGGGGACAGGGGGCGGCTTTCTTT. Encoded protein: CSARGQGAAFF.